This T cell receptor beta chain was obtained from a study of shared clonotypes between healthy human individuals (dated by TCRdb to between 2020 and 2021). Regarding the research as a whole: The cohort included a few men and a couple of women between 18 and 49 years of age. For each donor, three plates each were used for CD4 naive and CD4 memory, two plates were used for CD8 naive, and one plate was used for CD8 memory. The study deeply sequenced blood TCR repertoires of about 5 healthy adults to estimate repertoire size and the extent of clonotype sharing between individuals. Different laboratories and diverse techniques were used to prepare libraries and sequence TCR repertoires, to increase sequencing depth and limit assay-specific biases. Leukapheresis yielded between about 0.94 and 8.9 billion PBMCs per donor.

Beyond this particular receptor, the publication reports: Based on pairwise subsampling, the degree of clonotype sharing among donors was expected to be affected by sequencing depth. Sampling was restricted to blood, and TCR repertoires in tissue are likely to differ from TCR repertoires in blood. Incomplete sequencing was indicated by rarefaction of sorted-subset datasets, despite the large sequencing depth. Higher generation probabilities were observed for clonotypes shared by all four sorted-subset donors than for non-shared clonotypes. Naive subsets generally had larger estimated clonotype richness than memory subsets. Because the study included a small number of donors, the genetic and exposure-history diversity represented was limited. Roughly 5.2% of naive CD4, 3.5% of naive CD8, around 2.3% of memory CD4, and 0.4% of memory CD8 clonotypes were shared across several donors.

The CDR3 covers 13 residues, taking in both the cysteine and the phenylalanine. The CDR3 DNA has 39 bases and is translated from base 1. V drops 3 bases and J drops 7 bases, leaving 11 bases in between. Taken from the germline V gene (reference sequence), the CDR1 and CDR2 loops are SGHNT and YYREEE. Using the deep immunoSEQ assay, multiplex PCR amplified TCR CDR3 regions from genomic DNA. Genomic DNA extracted from each cell subset was distributed evenly over all wells of several immunoSEQ 96-well plates, and each plate served as one replicate. For sorted subsets, 150 to 250 ng genomic DNA, equal to approximately 30,000 T cell genomes, was loaded into each replicate PCR. Purified libraries were measured with a Qubit 3.0 fluorometer, size-checked on a Bioanalyzer 2100, and measured again with the KAPA Library Quantification kit. A separate single-read 150-cycle Illumina NextSeq 550 flow cell was used to sequence each immunoSEQ 96-well plate. The source study handled its data this way. Because the immunoSEQ output held only junctional sequences and lacked quality scores, the filtering could not match the filtering applied to full-length reads. Sequences were annotated with PyIR, a Python wrapper for IgBLAST v1.9, and V/J genes and CDR3 were assigned using IMGT germline references. Reads were removed for weak V/J assignments (E-value above 1e-6), missing CDR3, stop codons, out-of-frame junctions, or ambiguous translated residues. A V3J clonotype was defined by an identical inferred V gene, J gene, and CDR3 amino acid sequence. Percentage overlap between repertoires was calculated by dividing the number of shared unique clonotypes by the size of the smaller repertoire. RTK rarefaction, the Chao1 estimator, and Recon v2.1 estimates of unobserved clonotypes were used to assess repertoire richness. OLGA was used to compute generation probabilities for all TCRbeta clonotypes that the gDNA method yielded from several donors. The source is immuneACCESS, and TCRdb retained only in-frame sequences with V and J called. Part of the clones is not carried over; for the studies checked, unresolved V genes explain less than half of this, and the remainder is unexplained. For V, J and clone size, that table is used; D and trimming come from the DNA. The sample contains over a million clones, roughly 95% of them found a single time. The ten most abundant clones make up about 1.2% of the sample.

Donors were healthy HIV-negative adults with no recently reported acute infections or vaccinations. All donors were Caucasian adults living in Nashville, Tennessee, USA. Magnetic negative selection was used to enrich CD4+ T cells, after which naive cells were positively selected on CD45RA and the negative fraction became the memory subset. After blood collection by leukapheresis, PBMCs were isolated using Ficoll-Histopaque density gradient centrifugation and then cryopreserved in the vapor phase of liquid nitrogen. Analytical flow cytometry was used to check the purity and quantity of each magnetically sorted T cell population. From each sorted fraction, genomic DNA was isolated and quantified by UV absorbance on a Nanodrop 2000c. Comments on this clone: The antigen this receptor binds is unknown. No much larger clonotype is one base removed from it; base qualities were not supplied.

The source material was naive CD4+ T cells sorted from blood. Interpreted using the paper, the cell subset or site label stands for: CD45RA+ positively selected. In this chain, TRBV5-4 is recombined with TRBJ2-1, with TRBD1 perhaps the D gene, on 6 matching bases. The clonotype originates from a man aged 30 to 45 in good health. The CDR3 is CASSSQGRNEQFF. Here is the DNA: TGTGCCAGCAGCTCCCAGGGGCGGAATGAGCAGTTCTTC.